Following are 29 T cell receptor beta chains from one sample sequenced in a study of cytomegalovirus exposure and HLA in healthy donors. The PCR contained 60 Vbeta and 13 Jbeta primers. TCRdb keeps only in-frame clones here, not all; method: immunoSEQ multiplex PCR. Of approximately 160,000 clones in the sample, 77% were seen once. The sequencing input was PBMCs. The source of these receptors is a woman aged 40 to 50 in good health and CMV-seropositive.

This clone was observed once. V and J are TRBV6-6 and TRBJ2-1, with 8 nucleotides matching TRBD2. CDR3 size: 15 residues. CDR1 and CDR2 from the germline V gene are MNHNY and SVGAGI (reference sequence). V shed 6 bases, J shed 2 bases, and the junction held 6 bases outside the gene matches. The DNA of the CDR3 is TGTGCCAGCAGCCCGATGGGACTAGCCTACAATGAGCAGTTCTTC. Translating it yields CASSPMGLAYNEQFF.

The chain is built from TRBV4-3 and TRBJ1-5, with D uncertain. The CDR3 runs 16 residues. The V and J ends lost 3 bases and 6 bases respectively, with 18 bases between them. The germline V gene encodes CDR1 LGHNA and CDR2 YSLEER. CDR3 DNA sequence: TGCGCCAGCAGCCAGCTTGCGGGCCCGAGTGTTCAGCCCCAGCATTTT. As protein: CASSQLAGPSVQPQHF.

The chain employs TRBV5-5 and TRBJ1-1, with TRBD1 as a possible D gene (5 bases). This CDR3 region has 15 residues. The V gene's germline CDR1 is SGHKS and CDR2 YYEKEE (reference sequence). Trimming removed 3 bases from V and 4 bases from J, with 16 bases in between. This chain's CDR3 is CASSSLTVRPTEAFF. DNA of the CDR3: TGTGCCAGCAGCTCGCTGACAGTAAGGCCCACTGAAGCTTTCTTT.

The rearrangement uses TRBV5-1 and TRBJ1-2; 8 bases fit TRBD1. Germline trimming cut 0 bases from V and 2 bases from J; bases unmatched to any gene: 3. The CDR3 runs 15 residues. Germline V gene sequence: CDR1 SGHRS, CDR2 YFSETQ. In nucleotides, the CDR3 is TGCGCCAGCAGCTTGGGGGGACAGGACAACTATGGCTACACCTTC. Its protein is CASSLGGQDNYGYTF.

The genes are TRBV2 and TRBJ1-5, with D uncertain. The V end was cut by 6 bases, the J end by 4 bases, with 13 bases between. Germline V gene lookup returns CDR1 SNHLY and CDR2 FYNNEI. There are 14 residues in the CDR3. The CDR3 reads CASSGGRNNQPQHF. CDR3 DNA sequence: TGTGCCAGCAGCGGAGGGCGGAATAATCAGCCCCAGCATTTT.

The V call is TRBV30, the J call TRBJ2-2; D might be TRBD1 (5 bases). Germline loops: CDR1 GTSNPN, CDR2 SVGIG (reference sequence). This CDR3 is 14 amino acids long. The ends were cut back, 3 bases at V and 1 base at J, with 9 bases in the middle. CDR3 in amino acids: CAWRGAMNTGELFF. In DNA, the CDR3 is TGTGCCTGGAGAGGGGCGATGAACACCGGGGAGCTGTTTTTT.

V usage is TRBV28 and J usage is TRBJ2-3, with 8 bases fitting TRBD2. The V segment lost 6 bases and the J segment 2 bases; nucleotides outside the gene matches: 19. Germline V gives CDR1 MDHEN, CDR2 SYDVKM. The CDR3 extends over 19 amino acids. The CDR3 DNA reads as TGTGCCAGCAGCCCTTACCGACGGGGGGGCCACATGTTCACAGATACGCAGTATTTT. Encoded protein: CASSPYRRGGHMFTDTQYF.

The CDR3 region has the DNA TGTGCCAGCAGCGTCGGGACAGGTGTTTACGAGCAGTACTTC. Residues: CASSVGTGVYEQYF. The V call is TRBV7-6, the J call TRBJ2-7, with TRBD1 matching over 8 bases. CDR3 size: 14 residues. Per the germline V gene, CDR1 is SGHVS and CDR2 is FNYEAQ. Trimming at V came to 5 bases and at J to 4 bases, leaving 7 bases not matched to a gene. Looking up the rest from reference TRBV7-6 and TRBJ2-7 gives the full variable domain: GAGVSQSPRYKVTKRGQDVALRCDPISGHVSLYWYRQALGQGPEFLTYFNYEAQQDKSGLPNDRFSAERPEGSISTLTIQRTEQRDSAMYRCASSVGTGVYEQYFGPGTRLTVT.

The chain carries TRBV5-1 and TRBJ2-1; 7 positions match TRBD2. This CDR3 spans 15 amino acids. Germline-derived CDR1 and CDR2 are SGHRS and YFSETQ. Trimming at V came to 0 bases and at J to 10 bases, leaving 10 bases not matched to a gene. The CDR3 protein is CASSLAAGVGWEQFF. The CDR3 DNA reads TGCGCCAGCAGCTTGGCCGCGGGGGTAGGGTGGGAGCAGTTCTTC. Combining the CDR3 with reference TRBV5-1 and TRBJ2-1 gives the whole variable domain KAGVTQTPRYLIKTRGQQVTLSCSPISGHRSVSWYQQTPGQGLQFLFEYFSETQRNKGNFPGRFSGRQFSNSRSEMNVSTLELGDSALYLCASSLAAGVGWEQFFGPGTRLTVL.

Worth noting for this clone: The junction departs from germline at one end; a sequencing error may be responsible. This chain uses TRBV7-9 with TRBJ1-5; 8 bases fit TRBD1. Germline CDR1 reads SEHNR; CDR2 reads FQNEAQ (reference sequence). This CDR3 has 14 residues. CDR3 region: CSSSEDRVNQPQHF. The CDR3 coding sequence is TGTTCCAGCAGCGAGGACAGGGTAAATCAGCCCCAGCATTTT.

This chain links TRBV21-1 with TRBJ2-7; TRBD1 is the table's D call and was not checked against the DNA. TRBV21-1 is annotated as a pseudogene. The CDR3 sequence is 18 residues long. The CDR3 DNA sequence: TGTGCCAGCAGCCCTAAAAGACCGGGACAGGCATTTGTCTACGAGCAGTACTTC. Protein sequence: CASSPKRPGQAFVYEQYF.

The V gene is TRBV4-2, the J gene TRBJ2-3; 10 bases align to TRBD2. The V gene end was trimmed by 0 bases and the J gene end by 5 bases; junction bases not matched to a gene: 5. CDR3 length equals 16 residues. CDR1 and CDR2 from the germline V gene are LGHNA and YNFKEQ. The CDR3 sequence is CASSQEAGGQGDTQYF. The DNA of the CDR3 is TGTGCCAGCAGCCAAGAAGCGGGGGGGCAGGGAGATACGCAGTATTTT.

This clone appeared a few times. V and J are TRBV5-8 and TRBJ1-5; 12 bases line up with TRBD1. The J segment lost 5 bases and the V segment lost 4 bases, leaving 1 base of the junction unmatched. CDR3 length: 14 amino acids. Germline V gene sequence: CDR1 SGHTS, CDR2 YDEGEE. The CDR3 region is CASSRDRGHQPQHF. CDR3 in DNA: TGTGCCAGCAGCCGGGACAGGGGGCATCAGCCCCAGCATTTT.

This chain joins TRBV5-1 and TRBJ2-7; D not resolved. The CDR3 has 13 amino acids. V was trimmed by 0 bases and J by 1 base, leaving 5 bases between them. CDR1 is SGHRS and CDR2 is YFSETQ in the germline V gene. Written as DNA, the CDR3 is TGCGCCAGCAGCTTGGCGGGTTCCTACGAGCAGTACTTC. Its translation is CASSLAGSYEQYF.

The CDR3 DNA follows: TGTGCCAGCAGCCCGAGCAGGGAGGGCTCAGCTTTCTTT. It specifies CASSPSREGSAFF. The chain carries TRBV9 and TRBJ1-1; TRBD1 is a possible D gene (5 bases). The V end lost 4 bases, the J end lost 10 bases, and 17 bases lay between the germline ends. The CDR3 spans 13 residues. Germline lookup yields CDR1 SGDLS and CDR2 YYNGEE.

This chain links TRBV7-9 with TRBJ2-3; 8 bases line up with TRBD2. With 5 bases clipped from V and 1 base from J, the junction kept 11 bases outside the gene matches. The CDR3 sequence is 17 residues long. Germline loops: CDR1 SEHNR, CDR2 FQNEAQ (reference sequence). Here the CDR3 reads CASSAPWSGGRTDTQYF. DNA of the CDR3: TGTGCCAGCAGCGCCCCCTGGAGCGGGGGTCGCACAGATACGCAGTATTTT.

The gene calls are TRBV4-1 and TRBJ1-5; D not resolved. Germline loops: CDR1 MGHRA, CDR2 YSYEKL. There are 14 residues in the CDR3. Trimming pared 6 bases from V and 0 bases from J, leaving 9 bases between. The CDR3 DNA sequence: TGCGCCAGCAGTCTGAGCGATAGCAATCAGCCCCAGCATTTT. Its protein is CASSLSDSNQPQHF.

V gene TRBV14 combines with J gene TRBJ1-2; 7 nucleotides line up with TRBD1. V shed 6 bases and J 2 bases; nucleotides not matched to a gene: 3. Germline values: CDR1 SGHDN, CDR2 FVKESK. The length of the CDR3 is 13 residues. In DNA, the CDR3 is TGTGCCAGCAGTGACAGGGAGAACTATGGCTACACCTTC. Its translation is CASSDRENYGYTF.

The chain uses TRBV2 and TRBJ2-7, with D tentatively TRBD1 (5 bases). This CDR3 region has 13 residues. V was pared by 11 bases and J by 5 bases, with 19 bases between. Germline V gene sequence: CDR1 SNHLY, CDR2 FYNNEI. The CDR3 region has the DNA TGTGCCGGACGGACACCCCCCCTAGACGAGCAGTACTTC. Residues: CAGRTPPLDEQYF.

This clone was counted between two and nine times. The chain links TRBV7-2 to TRBJ1-4, with TRBD1 as a possible D gene (6 bases). Germline lookup yields CDR1 SGHTA and CDR2 FQGNSA. The CDR3 extends over 15 amino acids. The V end lost 5 bases, the J end lost 5 bases, and 15 bases lay between the germline ends. CDR3 sequence: CASSPNGRGNEKLFF. DNA of the CDR3: TGTGCCAGCAGCCCCAACGGCAGGGGAAATGAAAAACTGTTTTTT.

J is TRBJ1-3 and V is TRBV28; 10 bases align to TRBD1. The CDR3 loop spans 16 amino acids. V dropped 5 bases and J dropped 0; count of bases not matched to a gene: 4. The germline V gene encodes CDR1 MDHEN and CDR2 SYDVKM. In DNA form, the CDR3 reads TGTGCCAGCAGTGTGACAGGGGGCGTCTCTGGAAACACCATATATTTT. Its protein product is CASSVTGGVSGNTIYF.

V is TRBV5-1 and J is TRBJ2-1, with TRBD2 matching 7 bases. CDR3 size: 14 residues. With V trimmed by 3 bases and J by 6 bases, 6 bases remained unmatched. The germline gives CDR1 SGHRS, CDR2 YFSETQ. This chain's CDR3 is CASSSGLGGNEQFF. In nucleotides, the CDR3 is TGCGCCAGCAGCTCAGGACTAGGAGGCAATGAGCAGTTCTTC.

This clone has only a few counts. The rearrangement joins TRBV30 to TRBJ2-7; D remains ambiguous. V was shortened by 0 bases and J by 2 bases, with 11 bases between the two germline ends. CDR1 GTSNPN and CDR2 SVGIG come from the germline V gene (reference sequence). CDR3 length equals 14 residues. Here the CDR3 reads CAWSVLPPPYEQYF. The CDR3 DNA sequence: TGTGCCTGGAGTGTACTACCACCCCCCTACGAGCAGTACTTC.

The chain joins TRBV11-3 to TRBJ2-2; the D is unclear. V was trimmed by 5 bases and J by 7 bases, leaving 8 bases between them. The CDR3 loop spans 12 amino acids. Germline V CDR1 and CDR2: SGHNT, YENEEA. The DNA for the CDR3 is TGTGCCAGCAGCCCGACAATCGGGGAGCTGTTTTTT. Amino acid sequence: CASSPTIGELFF.

This sequence joins TRBV7-9 and TRBJ2-1, with a tentative D call TRBD2 (6 bases). V gave up 2 bases and J gave up 7 bases, with 12 bases separating them. CDR1 and CDR2 (germline): SEHNR, FQNEAQ (reference sequence). The CDR3 runs to 14 residues. The DNA for the CDR3 is TGTGCCAGCAGCTTAAGGCTCGGGAGTAATGAGCAGTTCTTC. Residues: CASSLRLGSNEQFF.

This chain links TRBV6-5 with TRBJ2-5, with D perhaps matching TRBD1 (6 bases). Germline assignment: CDR1 MNHEY and CDR2 SVGAGI. Trimming left V 5 bases short and J 5 bases short, with 18 bases between. The CDR3 totals 15 residues. In DNA form, the CDR3 reads TGTGCCAGCAGTCTCCGGGACAACTTTGCGGAGACCCAGTACTTC. Encoded protein: CASSLRDNFAETQYF.

This chain joins TRBV2 and TRBJ2-1; TRBD2 aligns across 9 bases. Germline V CDR1 and CDR2: SNHLY, FYNNEI. The CDR3 is made up of 13 amino acids. CDR3 in DNA: TGTGCGACCACTAGCGGGCTATACAATGAGCAGTTCTTC. This translates into CATTSGLYNEQFF.

V and J are TRBV27 and TRBJ2-7; TRBD1 is a possible D gene (6 bases). Trimming took off 3 bases at V and 1 base at J, with 10 bases between the two ends. Germline V gives CDR1 MNHEY, CDR2 SMNVEV (reference sequence). CDR3 size: 14 residues. CDR3 coding DNA: TGTGCCAGCAGTTTTGGGGGCGCATCCTACGAGCAGTACTTC. This gives the protein CASSFGGASYEQYF.

The chain couples TRBV14 to TRBJ2-7, with 7 positions matching TRBD1. With V trimmed by 4 bases and J by 5 bases, 11 bases remained unmatched. CDR1 and CDR2 from the germline V gene are SGHDN and FVKESK. The CDR3 sequence is 15 residues long. CDR3 sequence (DNA): TGTGCCAGCAGCCCTTCCAGACAGGGAGCCAACGAGCAGTACTTC. As protein: CASSPSRQGANEQYF.